Listed here are 28 T cell receptor beta chains from one sample, sequenced in a study of blood T cells in healthy people across ages. Using a J-beta primer mix together with a sample-barcoded 5' primer, a second PCR was run for about 6 to 12 cycles. A single record per CDR3 protein comes from TCRdb applying MiXCR to the 5' RACE reads. The table lists about 650,000 distinct CDR3 sequences, 32% of them singletons. The sequencing sample was made of blood. All receptors derive from a woman of 80 years or more in good health.

CDR3 nucleotides: TGTGCCAGCAGCTTTTTTAGCGGGGTGCTCGGCACCGGGGAGCTGTTTTTT. It codes for CASSFFSGVLGTGELFF. The V and J genes are TRBV7-2 and TRBJ2-2; TRBD2 agrees at 8 bases. The CDR3 covers 17 residues. Germline CDR1 is SGHTA and CDR2 is FQGNSA. After removal of 3 bases from V and 4 bases from J, the junction contained 10 bases not matched to a gene. The full variable domain, completed using reference TRBV7-2 and TRBJ2-2, is GAGVSQSPSNKVTEKGKDVELRCDPISGHTALYWYRQSLGQGLEFLIYFQGNSAPDKSGLPSDRFSAERTGGSVSTLTIQRTQQEDSAVYLCASSFFSGVLGTGELFFGEGSRLTVL.

In its sample, this clonotype was seen many times. The chain is built from TRBV5-1 and TRBJ2-1, with D maybe TRBD2 (5 bases). The V end lost 5 bases, the J end lost 4 bases, and 10 bases lay between the germline ends. Germline CDR1 and CDR2: SGHRS and YFSETQ. This CDR3 is built from 13 residues. CDR3 sequence (DNA): TGCGCCAGCAGTCGGCGAGGGTACAATGAGCAGTTCTTC. Its protein product is CASSRRGYNEQFF. Full variable domain (rest looked up from reference TRBV5-1 and TRBJ2-1): KAGVTQTPRYLIKTRGQQVTLSCSPISGHRSVSWYQQTPGQGLQFLFEYFSETQRNKGNFPGRFSGRQFSNSRSEMNVSTLELGDSALYLCASSRRGYNEQFFGPGTRLTVL.

The CDR3 DNA is TGTGTCCCACAGGGGGCGCGCAATCAGCCCCAGCATTTT. It specifies CVPQGARNQPQHF. V and J are TRBV11-2 and TRBJ1-5; 9 bases are a match to TRBD1. The CDR3 covers 13 residues. Germline assignment: CDR1 SGHAT and CDR2 FQNNGV.

This clonotype was observed many times. This chain joins TRBV4-3 and TRBJ1-2, with 9 nucleotides matching TRBD1. The ends lost 1 base at V and 3 bases at J; junction bases unmatched: 6. The CDR3 has 16 amino acids. CDR1 and CDR2 (germline): LGHNA, YSLEER. In nucleotides, the CDR3 is TGCGCCAGCAGCCAAGGTGGGGGACAGGGCCACTATGGCTACACCTTC. As protein: CASSQGGGQGHYGYTF.

The rearrangement joins TRBV7-3 to TRBJ2-3; D is perhaps TRBD2 (6 bases). The germline V gene encodes CDR1 SGHTA and CDR2 FQGTGA. V was cut by 5 bases and J by 14 bases, with 20 bases left in between. The CDR3 consists of 13 residues. CDR3 sequence (DNA): TGTGCCAGCAGCCCCCGGCTCGGAGGGGCCGTGTATTTT. Protein product: CASSPRLGGAVYF.

As for this clonotype: This sequence may be a read error, since a much larger clone differs from it by one base. This rearrangement joins TRBV12-3 or TRBV12-4 to TRBJ1-2; D uncertain. CDR3 length: 12 amino acids. V shed 5 bases and J shed 7 bases, with 11 bases lying between them. The CDR3 loop is CASSPSGRGYTF. The CDR3 nucleotides are TGTGCCAGCAGTCCCTCTGGGCGTGGCTACACCTTC.

This clonotype was recorded many times. The CDR3 coding sequence is TGTGCCAGCAGTGACTATCCAGGGGCGCGAAATGAGCAGTTCTTC. Amino acids: CASSDYPGARNEQFF. This rearrangement joins TRBV25-1 to TRBJ2-1; D might be TRBD1 (6 bases). Germline values: CDR1 MGHDK, CDR2 SYGVNS. The ends were cut back, 3 bases at V and 7 bases at J, with 16 bases in the middle. The CDR3 is 15 residues long.

This clonotype was seen many times. The V gene is TRBV7-2, the J gene TRBJ2-3; D is possibly TRBD2 (6 bases). V lost 11 bases and J lost 0, with 15 bases in between. The V gene's germline CDR1 is SGHTA and CDR2 FQGNSA. The CDR3 extends over 14 amino acids. The CDR3 reads CAGGVGASTDTQYF. The CDR3 DNA reads TGTGCCGGCGGGGTAGGGGCTAGCACAGATACGCAGTATTTT.

There are a few counts of this clonotype. Here the CDR3 DNA reads TGCAGTGCTAGTCACGGTACTAATGAAAAACTGTTTTTT. Residues: CSASHGTNEKLFF. The chain is built from TRBV20-1 and TRBJ1-4, with no clear D. CDR1 and CDR2 (germline): DFQATT, SNEGSKA (reference sequence). Trimming removed 3 bases at V and 2 bases at J, with 7 bases between. The CDR3 loop spans 13 amino acids.

On this clonotype itself: A much larger clonotype is one base distant, so this may be a read error. The gene calls are TRBV6-1 and TRBJ1-5, with no clear D. The V end was cut by 8 bases, the J end by 6 bases, with 11 bases between. The CDR3 totals 12 residues. Germline CDR1 is MNHNS and CDR2 is SASEGT. For the CDR3, the DNA is TGTGCCAGCGCGTCAGATTGTCAGCCCCAGCATTTT. Translating gives CASASDCQPQHF.

This clonotype has a handful of counts. This chain joins TRBV20-1 and TRBJ2-3; weak D call: TRBD1 (6 bases). The germline CDR1 and CDR2 sequences are DFQATT and SNEGSKA (reference sequence). Trimming took off 5 bases at V and 5 bases at J, with 20 bases between the two ends. This CDR3 has 15 amino acids. CDR3 region: CSAVFRLGGLDTQYF. The CDR3 nucleotides read TGCAGTGCTGTCTTTAGACTTGGGGGCCTAGATACGCAGTATTTT.

The DNA of the CDR3 is TGTGCCAGCAGCTTTAAGTGGCAAGAGACCCAGTACTTC. It translates to CASSFKWQETQYF. The gene calls are TRBV7-2 and TRBJ2-5; D is ambiguous. This CDR3 region has 13 residues. Trimming removed 3 bases from V and 2 bases from J, with 7 bases in between. Germline assignment: CDR1 SGHTA and CDR2 FQGNSA.

This clonotype came up once. The chain employs TRBV7-8 and TRBJ2-2; D not resolved. Trimming pared 5 bases from V and 2 bases from J, leaving 15 bases between. Germline V gene sequence: CDR1 SGHVS, CDR2 FQNEAQ. The CDR3 is made up of 16 amino acids. Written as DNA, the CDR3 is TGTGCCAGCAGCACCACGTGGCAAATCAACACCGGGGAGCTGTTTTTT. Protein sequence: CASSTTWQINTGELFF.

This clonotype has a handful of counts. The V and J genes are TRBV24-1 and TRBJ2-2, with D tentatively TRBD2 (6 bases). There are 16 residues in the CDR3. Germline V gives CDR1 KGHDR, CDR2 SFDVKD. Trimming pared 5 bases from V and 4 bases from J, leaving 16 bases between. CDR3 DNA: TGTGCCACCAGTGCGGCGGCGGGGTCGAGCACCGGGGAGCTGTTTTTT. Protein sequence: CATSAAAGSSTGELFF.

About this clonotype itself: A read error may be the cause here, since a much bigger clone is one base away. The CDR3 sequence: CASSRDPAGDEQFF. For the CDR3, the DNA is TGTGCCAGCAGTCGGGACCCAGCGGGCGATGAGCAGTTCTTC. The V gene is TRBV7-3, the J gene TRBJ2-1; D perhaps matches TRBD2 (6 bases). Germline loops: CDR1 SGHTA, CDR2 FQGTGA. This CDR3 region has 14 residues. Trimming stripped 6 bases from V and 8 bases from J, with 17 bases between.

V gene TRBV4-3 combines with J gene TRBJ1-2; D uncertain. V gave up 3 bases and J gave up 6 bases, with 8 bases separating them. CDR1 is LGHNA, CDR2 YSLEER, per germline. This CDR3 is 12 amino acids long. CDR3 sequence: CASSHVEDGYTF. In DNA, the CDR3 is TGCGCCAGCAGCCATGTAGAAGATGGCTACACCTTC.

In its sample, this clonotype was seen many times. The chain has TRBV20-1 and TRBJ1-1; TRBD1 matches 10 bases. Per the germline V gene, CDR1 is DFQATT and CDR2 is SNEGSKA (reference sequence). The CDR3 spans 16 residues. V shed 1 base and J 3 bases; nucleotides not matched to a gene: 8. CDR3 loop: CSARGQGAVMYTEAFF. DNA of the CDR3: TGCAGTGCTAGAGGACAGGGGGCCGTAATGTACACTGAAGCTTTCTTT.

This clonotype appeared many times. V gene TRBV5-1 combines with J gene TRBJ2-1, with D hard to call. Germline V gene sequence: CDR1 SGHRS, CDR2 YFSETQ. Trimming removed 0 bases from V and 1 base from J, with 14 bases in between. CDR3 length: 17 residues. The DNA for the CDR3 is TGCGCCAGCAGCTTGGTAAAACTGGACGGATCCTACAATGAGCAGTTCTTC. It encodes CASSLVKLDGSYNEQFF.

This clonotype was picked up many times. This clone may be a read error of a much larger clone one base away. The rearrangement joins TRBV7-8 to TRBJ2-5; D gene ambiguous. CDR3 length equals 13 residues. CDR1 is SGHVS, CDR2 FQNEAQ, per germline. The ends were cut back, 5 bases at V and 13 bases at J, with 20 bases in the middle. Here the CDR3 reads CASSPVRGPPWYF. In DNA form, the CDR3 reads TGTGCCAGCAGCCCGGTGAGAGGCCCCCCGTGGTACTTC.

This clonotype showed up many times. The chain links TRBV6-2 or TRBV6-3 to TRBJ2-1; 8 bases agree with TRBD2. Germline CDR1 is MNHEY and CDR2 is SVGEGT. V was pared by 6 bases and J by 1 base, with 5 bases of the junction left unmatched. The CDR3 is made up of 15 amino acids. DNA of the CDR3: TGTGCCAGCAGCCCCGGGGGGGCGTCCTACAATGAGCAGTTCTTC. This gives the protein CASSPGGASYNEQFF.

This clonotype has at least ten counts. The V call is TRBV9, the J call TRBJ2-2; 7 bases agree with TRBD1. Germline V gene sequence: CDR1 SGDLS, CDR2 YYNGEE. V lost 0 bases and J lost 1; bases outside the gene matches: 0. This CDR3 region has 15 residues. For the CDR3, the DNA is TGTGCCAGCAGCGTAGGACAGGGGAACACCGGGGAGCTGTTTTTT. Encoded protein: CASSVGQGNTGELFF.

Comments on this clonotype: A much larger clone lies one base from this, so it may be a read error. The genes are TRBV7-8 and TRBJ1-2; D is ambiguous. With 5 bases removed from V and 7 bases from J, the gap between germline ends came to 14 bases. This CDR3 region has 13 residues. Germline loops: CDR1 SGHVS, CDR2 FQNEAQ. The CDR3 is CASSLKKQTGYTF. The CDR3 nucleotides read TGTGCCAGCAGCCTAAAAAAACAGACTGGCTACACCTTC.

This clonotype was seen at least ten times. The chain has TRBV12-3 or TRBV12-4 and TRBJ2-7; D is possibly TRBD1 (6 bases). V shed 3 bases and J shed 5 bases, with 11 bases lying between them. The CDR3 runs 13 residues. The chain's CDR3 is CASSFRNRDEQYF. The CDR3 nucleotides read TGTGCCAGCAGTTTCCGCAACAGGGACGAGCAGTACTTC.

This clonotype was detected once. The rearrangement joins TRBV20-1 to TRBJ2-3, with D uncertain. V gave up 5 bases and J gave up 4 bases, with 16 bases separating them. The CDR3 runs to 14 residues. CDR1 and CDR2 from the germline V gene are DFQATT and SNEGSKA (reference sequence). The CDR3 reads CSASPTHPADTQYF. Here the CDR3 DNA reads TGCAGTGCTTCCCCAACTCATCCCGCAGATACGCAGTATTTT.

This clonotype was detected ten times or more. The chain has TRBV12-3 or TRBV12-4 and TRBJ2-3; D is tentatively TRBD1 or TRBD2 (5 bases each). Trimming removed 4 bases at V and 1 base at J, with 12 bases between. The CDR3 loop spans 15 amino acids. DNA for the CDR3: TGTGCCAGCAGTTGGGGGATAGTTGGCACAGATACGCAGTATTTT. This translates into CASSWGIVGTDTQYF.

This clonotype appeared many times. This sequence joins TRBV7-2 and TRBJ2-3, with 9 nucleotides matching TRBD1. Trimming removed 5 bases from V and 3 bases from J; junction bases left unmatched: 9. Germline CDR1 SGHTA, CDR2 FQGNSA. This CDR3 has 16 amino acids. The CDR3 nucleotides are TGTGCCAGCAGCCCGGGACAGGGAAGGGGAACAGATACGCAGTATTTT. This gives the protein CASSPGQGRGTDTQYF.

The chain links TRBV7-2 to TRBJ2-3; D may correspond to TRBD1 or TRBD2 (5 bases each). The germline gives CDR1 SGHTA, CDR2 FQGNSA. There are 13 residues in the CDR3. Trimming took 4 bases from V and 9 from J, leaving 14 bases between them. CDR3 DNA sequence: TGTGCCAGCAGCTCCCAGGGAACGGGAACGCAGTATTTT. Residues: CASSSQGTGTQYF.

V and J are TRBV4-1 and TRBJ2-2; no reliable D call. The V gene's germline CDR1 is MGHRA and CDR2 YSYEKL. The CDR3 is 15 amino acids. The V gene lost 4 bases and the J gene lost 5 bases, with 14 bases spanning the gap. The CDR3 bases are TGCGCCAGCAGCCCAGCCCACGGCAGGACCGGGGAGCTGTTTTTT. This encodes CASSPAHGRTGELFF.